Each of the 22 T cell receptor beta chains below was sequenced from the same sample in a study of cytomegalovirus exposure and HLA in healthy donors. 13 Jbeta primers and 60 Vbeta primers were used for the PCR. TCRdb keeps only in-frame clones here, not all; method: immunoSEQ multiplex PCR. The sample records about 170,000 clones, 55% to 65% being singletons. The sequenced sample was PBMCs. These receptors all stem from a middle-aged man in good health and CMV-seronegative.

The chain employs TRBV6-1 and TRBJ1-1; the match to TRBD1 covers 7 bases. This CDR3 has 13 amino acids. J was trimmed by 3 bases and V by 7 bases; bases with no gene match: 5. Germline loops: CDR1 MNHNS, CDR2 SASEGT. This chain's CDR3 is CASTTGSDTEAFF. In DNA form, the CDR3 reads TGTGCCAGCACGACAGGGAGCGACACTGAAGCTTTCTTT.

The chain is built from TRBV2 and TRBJ2-1, with 11 nucleotides matching TRBD2. Germline-derived CDR1 and CDR2 are SNHLY and FYNNEI. V trimming: 1 base; J trimming: 7 bases; junction bases outside the gene matches: 3. The CDR3 loop spans 15 amino acids. The CDR3 spells CASSEGGLADNEQFF. CDR3 sequence (DNA): TGTGCCAGCAGTGAAGGGGGACTAGCGGATAATGAGCAGTTCTTC.

There are a few counts of this clone. This rearrangement joins TRBV11-2 to TRBJ2-3; 8 bases align to TRBD1. CDR3 length: 16 residues. Germline CDR1 and CDR2: SGHAT and FQNNGV. Losses at the gene ends were 1 base for V and 5 bases for J; bases not matched to a gene: 8. The CDR3 sequence is CASSLAGQGALDTQYF. CDR3 in DNA: TGTGCCAGCAGCTTAGCGGGGCAGGGGGCGTTAGATACGCAGTATTTT.

The genes are TRBV15 and TRBJ2-2; 9 bases map to TRBD2. With V trimmed by 1 base and J by 3 bases, 3 bases remained unmatched. The CDR3 totals 16 residues. Germline values: CDR1 LNHNV, CDR2 YYDKDF (reference sequence). For the CDR3, the DNA is TGTGCCACCAGCAGAGGTAGCGGGAGACACACCGGGGAGCTGTTTTTT. The encoded protein is CATSRGSGRHTGELFF.

This chain uses TRBV6-5 with TRBJ1-2, with D possibly being TRBD1 (5 bases). The V end was cut by 7 bases, the J end by 3 bases, with 18 bases between. CDR1 and CDR2 (germline): MNHEY, SVGAGI. This CDR3 comprises 15 residues. The CDR3 protein is CASTDGGVVDYGYTF. CDR3 coding DNA: TGTGCCAGCACCGACGGAGGGGTGGTAGACTATGGCTACACCTTC.

This chain connects TRBV7-2 to TRBJ2-3; 8 bases fit TRBD2. There are 16 residues in the CDR3. Trimming removed 4 bases from V and 6 bases from J; junction bases left unmatched: 12. The germline gives CDR1 SGHTA, CDR2 FQGNSA. The CDR3 loop reads CASSSQGRGAADTQYF. The CDR3 nucleotides read TGTGCCAGCAGCTCTCAGGGGCGGGGGGCCGCGGATACGCAGTATTTT.

The chain uses TRBV2 and TRBJ1-5; no firm D call. Germline V CDR1 and CDR2: SNHLY, FYNNEI. Between the trimmed V and J ends, which lost 5 bases and 1 base, there was a span of 9 bases. CDR3 size: 14 residues. CDR3 in DNA: TGTGCCAGCAGTACCCAGACAAGCAATCAGCCCCAGCATTTT. This translates into CASSTQTSNQPQHF. The whole variable domain, remainder taken from reference TRBV2 and TRBJ1-5, is EPEVTQTPSHQVTQMGQEVILRCVPISNHLYFYWYRQILGQKVEFLVSFYNNEISEKSEIFDDQFSVERPDGSNFTLKIRSTKLEDSAMYFCASSTQTSNQPQHFGDGTRLSIL.

The table lists this clone with a few counts. The chain is built from TRBV19 and TRBJ2-1; 13 bases match TRBD2. This CDR3 region has 18 residues. The J segment lost 2 bases and the V segment lost 7 bases, leaving 11 bases of the junction unmatched. Germline lookup yields CDR1 LNHDA and CDR2 SQIVND (reference sequence). CDR3 amino acids: CASKERGTSGIAYNEQFF. As DNA, the CDR3 is TGTGCCAGTAAGGAAAGGGGGACTAGCGGGATAGCCTACAATGAGCAGTTCTTC.

This clone was seen once. The V and J genes are TRBV7-9 and TRBJ2-7; 7 bases are a match to TRBD1. Germline CDR1 SEHNR, CDR2 FQNEAQ (reference sequence). The CDR3 extends over 11 amino acids. V shed 6 bases, J shed 5 bases, and the junction held 1 base outside the gene matches. This CDR3 reads CASSDRDEQYF. The CDR3 nucleotides read TGTGCCAGCAGTGACAGGGACGAGCAGTACTTC.

This clone turned up a few times. This chain links TRBV27 with TRBJ2-5, with 8 bases lining up with TRBD2. The CDR3 runs 15 residues. V shed 7 bases and J 11 bases; nucleotides not matched to a gene: 18. CDR1 and CDR2 from the germline V gene are MNHEY and SMNVEV (reference sequence). CDR3 bases: TGTGCCAGCACAATATGGGTAGCGGGAAGGAATGAGCAGTACTTC. Amino acid sequence: CASTIWVAGRNEQYF.

The V gene is TRBV5-6, the J gene TRBJ2-1; TRBD1 aligns across 9 bases. Germline V gives CDR1 SGHDT, CDR2 YYEEEE. CDR3 length equals 15 residues. V was pared by 0 bases and J by 6 bases, with 4 bases of the junction left unmatched. The CDR3 loop reads CASSLDGQGFNEQFF. For the CDR3, the DNA is TGTGCCAGCAGCTTGGATGGACAGGGGTTCAATGAGCAGTTCTTC. The full variable domain, completed using reference TRBV5-6 and TRBJ2-1, is DAGVTQSPTHLIKTRGQQVTLRCSPKSGHDTVSWYQQALGQGPQFIFQYYEEEERQRGNFPDRFSGHQFPNYSSELNVNALLLGDSALYLCASSLDGQGFNEQFFGPGTRLTVL.

The chain is built from TRBV29-1 and TRBJ2-1; TRBD1 matches at 7 bases. The V gene's germline CDR1 is SQVTM and CDR2 ANQGSEA. Trimming cost V 6 bases and J 4 bases; bases outside gene matches: 3. This CDR3 has 12 amino acids. The chain's CDR3 is CSVTGQYNEQFF. For the CDR3, the DNA is TGCAGCGTGACGGGACAGTACAATGAGCAGTTCTTC.

The gene calls are TRBV21-1 and TRBJ2-3; the table's D call TRBD1 went unverified against the DNA. TRBV21-1 is shown as a pseudogene. This CDR3 is built from 12 residues. The CDR3, as DNA: TGTGCCAGCCCCACAGCACTAGATACGCAGTATTTT. This codes for CASPTALDTQYF.

V usage is TRBV19 and J usage is TRBJ1-5; D is perhaps TRBD1 (5 bases). Trimming took off 3 bases at V and 0 bases at J, with 12 bases between the two ends. The V gene's germline CDR1 is LNHDA and CDR2 SQIVND (reference sequence). This CDR3 is 16 amino acids long. This CDR3 reads CASSIRAGFSNQPQHF. CDR3 in DNA: TGTGCCAGTAGTATCCGGGCAGGGTTTAGCAATCAGCCCCAGCATTTT.

The chain has TRBV2 and TRBJ2-1, with TRBD2 identical over 7 bases. Germline assignment: CDR1 SNHLY and CDR2 FYNNEI. The CDR3 spans 12 residues. Unmatched junction bases numbered 9, after V lost 10 bases and J lost 9 bases. The CDR3 DNA sequence: TGTGCCACCTGGGCGGGAGTGGGTGAGCAGTTCTTC. It encodes CATWAGVGEQFF. The whole variable domain, filled in from reference TRBV2 and TRBJ2-1, reads EPEVTQTPSHQVTQMGQEVILRCVPISNHLYFYWYRQILGQKVEFLVSFYNNEISEKSEIFDDQFSVERPDGSNFTLKIRSTKLEDSAMYFCATWAGVGEQFFGPGTRLTVL.

The rearrangement links TRBV28 to TRBJ2-2, with TRBD1 matching 7 bases. Germline CDR1 reads MDHEN; CDR2 reads SYDVKM. J lost 2 bases, V lost 7 bases, and 7 bases had no gene match. The CDR3 is made up of 15 amino acids. The CDR3 nucleotides read TGTGCCAGCACACGGGGACAGCTAAACACCGGGGAGCTGTTTTTT. Its protein product is CASTRGQLNTGELFF.

This clone was observed a handful of times. V and J are TRBV6-5 and TRBJ1-5, with a weak D call TRBD1 (6 bases). The CDR3 has 13 amino acids. Germline V CDR1 and CDR2: MNHEY, SVGAGI. Trimming cost V 6 bases and J 3 bases, with 9 bases left between them. In DNA form, the CDR3 reads TGTGCCAGCAGGGACAGTTACAATCAGCCCCAGCATTTT. It specifies CASRDSYNQPQHF.

On this clone: Other DNA sequences from this sample encode an identical CDR3 as well. The chain couples TRBV6-5 to TRBJ1-5, with 8 bases that match TRBD1. The trim removed 0 bases at V and 3 bases at J, leaving 4 bases unmatched. Looked up from germline, CDR1 is MNHEY and CDR2 is SVGAGI. The CDR3 covers 16 residues. The CDR3 nucleotides are TGTGCCAGCAGTTACTCAGGACAGGGACTCAATCAGCCCCAGCATTTT. It encodes CASSYSGQGLNQPQHF.

The chain links TRBV27 to TRBJ2-7; 8 nucleotides agree with TRBD1. The germline CDR1 and CDR2 sequences are MNHEY and SMNVEV (reference sequence). This CDR3 has 16 residues. V lost 5 bases to trimming and J lost 4 bases; unmatched junction nucleotides: 13. The CDR3 loop is CASSPPGTGGMYEQYF. The CDR3 nucleotides read TGTGCCAGCAGTCCCCCCGGCACAGGGGGTATGTACGAGCAGTACTTC.

The table lists this clone with a few counts. The rearrangement uses TRBV5-4 and TRBJ2-4; TRBD1 matches 9 bases. Looked up from germline, CDR1 is SGHNT and CDR2 is YYREEE (reference sequence). Trimming took 5 bases from V and 4 from J; bases not matched to a gene: 7. The CDR3 is 15 amino acids. The CDR3 sequence is CASSQDRGLKNIQYF. In DNA form, the CDR3 reads TGTGCCAGCAGTCAGGACAGGGGCTTAAAAAACATTCAGTACTTC.

This clone was counted a single time. This CDR3 is CASSLRTSGIIYEQYF. The CDR3 nucleotides are TGTGCCAGCAGCCTTCGGACTAGCGGGATCATCTACGAGCAGTACTTC. The V and J genes are TRBV6-6 and TRBJ2-7, with 12 bases lining up with TRBD2. V dropped 6 bases and J dropped 3; count of bases not matched to a gene: 9. This CDR3 spans 16 amino acids. Germline V gene sequence: CDR1 MNHNY, CDR2 SVGAGI (reference sequence).

The V and J genes are TRBV18 and TRBJ1-6, with D possibly TRBD1 on 5 matching bases. The CDR3 runs 15 residues. Per germline, CDR1 KGHSH and CDR2 LQKENI. The V and J ends lost 2 bases and 8 bases respectively, with 13 bases between them. DNA of the CDR3: TGTGCCAGCTCACCAGACACGACAGCTTATTCACCCCTCCACTTT. Its translation: CASSPDTTAYSPLHF.